A selection of T cell receptor beta chains follows, all from one sample in a study of blood T cell repertoires in COVID-19. The repertoire was sequenced with immunoSEQ multiplex PCR; TCRdb's copy has only in-frame clones and lacks some. Among some 200,000 clones listed, 84% were seen once. Sequencing was done on a sample of peripheral blood. The source is an elderly woman with COVID-19, enrolled during active disease. The CDR3 runs from the conserved cysteine through the conserved F or W. The order of the fields is J gene, V gene, D gene, clone size, CDR3 DNA, CDR3 protein. The D gene is left open where the match is weak. Clone size, where shown, is once, few, many, or a class for clones that have expanded.

TRBJ2-3 | TRBV7-8 | TRBD2 | . | TGTGCCAGCAGCTCGACTAGCGGGGCGGATAGAACGCAGTATTTT | CASSSTSGADRTQYF
TRBJ1-2 | TRBV4-2 | . | . | TGTGCCAGCAGCCGCGCCCCAGGTGGGGGCGACTATGGCTACACCTTC | CASSRAPGGGDYGYTF
TRBJ1-2 | TRBV5-6 | . | . | TGTGCCAGCAGCCCGGACAGTAGGAACTATGGCTACACCTTC | CASSPDSRNYGYTF
TRBJ1-2 | TRBV2 | TRBD1 | . | TGTGCCAGCAGTGAAGCAACGGGACAGGTTGGCGGCTACACCTTC | CASSEATGQVGGYTF
TRBJ1-2 | TRBV5-6 | TRBD1 | . | TGTGCCAGCAGCTTGGTGGGACAGGGTAAAAACTATGGCTACACCTTC | CASSLVGQGKNYGYTF
TRBJ1-1 | TRBV18 | . | . | TGTGCCAGCTCACTAGACAGTATTTACACTGAAGCTTTCTTT | CASSLDSIYTEAFF
TRBJ2-1 | TRBV7-2 | . | . | TGTGCCAGCAGCTTAGCGACAGCATCCACCTACAATGAGCAGTTCTTC | CASSLATASTYNEQFF
TRBJ1-3 | TRBV3-1/TRBV3-2 | . | . | TGTGCCAGCAGCCCTGGGGGGGCCCCCTCTGGAAACACCATATATTTT | CASSPGGAPSGNTIYF
TRBJ1-5 | TRBV13 | . | . | TGTGCCAGCCCAAACGGTGGTGGTCAGCCCCAGCATTTT | CASPNGGGQPQHF
TRBJ1-2 | TRBV28 | . | . | TGTGCCAGCAGTTACGGTCCTAACTATGGCTACACCTTC | CASSYGPNYGYTF
TRBJ1-4 | TRBV2 | TRBD1 | . | TGTGCCAGCCTGGACAGGGGGGCAACTAATGAAAAACTGTTTTTT | CASLDRGATNEKLFF
TRBJ1-1 | TRBV29-1 | . | . | TGCAGCGTCGAACAGGGTGGCACTGAAGCTTTCTTT | CSVEQGGTEAFF
TRBJ2-7 | TRBV6-2/TRBV6-3 | TRBD1 | . | TGTGCCAGCAGTTACACCCCGACAGGGGCATTCTCCTACGAGCAGTACTTC | CASSYTPTGAFSYEQYF
TRBJ2-1 | TRBV7-2 | . | . | TGTGCCAGCAGCCCTTTGGGGGCTTCAGTTGAGCAGTTCTTC | CASSPLGASVEQFF
TRBJ2-5 | TRBV12-3/TRBV12-4 | . | . | TGTGCCAGCAGTTTAGCCAGGGCGGAGACCCAGTACTTC | CASSLARAETQYF
TRBJ2-5 | TRBV7-2 | . | once | TGTGCCAGCAGCCCCCAACGGGGGAGGGAGACCCAGTACTTC | CASSPQRGRETQYF
TRBJ1-5 | TRBV6-6 | . | . | TGTGCCAGCAGTACCGGACAGAACAATCAGCCCCAGCATTTT | CASSTGQNNQPQHF
TRBJ2-1 | TRBV28 | TRBD2 | . | TGTGCCAGCACTAGCGGGGGGTTCTACAATGAGCAGTTCTTC | CASTSGGFYNEQFF
TRBJ1-1 | TRBV6-5 | . | . | TGTGCCAGCAGACGGACAGATGAAGCTTTCTTT | CASRRTDEAFF
TRBJ1-2 | TRBV28 | TRBD1 | once | TGTGCCAGCATTCCCGGGACAGGGGGCGCTGGGGGCTACACCTTC | CASIPGTGGAGGYTF
TRBJ2-2 | TRBV9 | . | . | TGTGCCAGCAGCGTATCTATGAACACCGGGGAGCTGTTTTTT | CASSVSMNTGELFF
TRBJ2-2 | TRBV5-1 | TRBD2 | . | TGCGCCAGCAGCCTAAATCTAGCGGGGGGGCCAGGCACCGGGGAGCTGTTTTTT | CASSLNLAGGPGTGELFF
TRBJ1-1 | TRBV3-1/TRBV3-2 | . | once | TGTGCCAGCAGCCCCTGGGGGCCCCCCAACACTGAAGCTTTCTTT | CASSPWGPPNTEAFF
TRBJ2-6 | TRBV28 | TRBD1 | . | TGTGCCAGCAGGCTCCGACAGGGTGGGGCCAACGTCCTGACTTTC | CASRLRQGGANVLTF
TRBJ1-6 | TRBV19 | TRBD1 | . | TGTGCCAGTAGAACGACAGGGATGAATAATTCACCCCTCCACTTT | CASRTTGMNNSPLHF
TRBJ1-5 | TRBV10-2 | . | . | TGCGCCAGCAGTGAGTCCGGTGTCGATCAGCCCCAGCATTTT | CASSESGVDQPQHF
TRBJ1-2 | TRBV21-1 | . | . | TGTGCCAGCAGCACTCGGGACAGGGGGTTGCGTGGCTACACCTTC | CASSTRDRGLRGYTF
TRBJ1-6 | TRBV11-2 | . | . | TGTGCCAGCAGCTTAGATCAGAGACGCGGTTCACCCCTCCACTTT | CASSLDQRRGSPLHF
TRBJ1-5 | TRBV5-1 | . | . | TGCGCCAGCAGCTTGGCGGGCGGGCAGCCTCAGCCCCAGCATTTT | CASSLAGGQPQPQHF
TRBJ1-1 | TRBV2 | . | . | TGTGCCAGCAGGGCTACATGGGGAGGGGTAGCTTTCTTT | CASRATWGGVAFF
TRBJ1-1 | TRBV5-1 | . | . | TGCGCCAGCAGCTTGCGGCAGGGAAACACTGAAGCTTTCTTT | CASSLRQGNTEAFF
TRBJ2-7 | TRBV7-2 | . | . | TGTGCCAGCAGCCCACGCGGGACTTTGTCGGGGGAGCAGTACTTC | CASSPRGTLSGEQYF
TRBJ1-6 | TRBV10-2 | TRBD1 | . | TGCGCCAGCAGGGGACAGTTCTATAATTCACCCCTCCACTTT | CASRGQFYNSPLHF
TRBJ1-2 | TRBV30 | . | . | TGTGCCTGGGAGCACCTCACTCTTAACTATGGCTACACCTTC | CAWEHLTLNYGYTF
TRBJ1-6 | TRBV29-1 | TRBD1 | . | TGCAGCGTCCGGGACAGCAATTCACCCCTCCACTTT | CSVRDSNSPLHF
TRBJ2-2 | TRBV6-4 | TRBD2 | few | TGTGCCAGCAGCCCTTCTAGCGGGGTAAACACCGGGGAGCTGTTTTTT | CASSPSSGVNTGELFF
TRBJ2-2 | TRBV19 | TRBD1 | . | TGTGCCAGCCAGGGACAGGGGAATAGTGAGCTGTTTTTT | CASQGQGNSELFF
TRBJ2-6 | TRBV28 | . | . | TGTGCCAGCAACCGGGGGTACTCTGGGGCCAACGTCCTGACTTTC | CASNRGYSGANVLTF
TRBJ2-1 | TRBV12-3/TRBV12-4 | . | . | TGTGCCAGCAGTGATAGTGCCTACAATGAGCAGTTCTTC | CASSDSAYNEQFF
TRBJ2-1 | TRBV6-1 | . | . | TGTGCCAGCAGTGCTGAGCCCGGGACACCTCTCTGGAACAATGAGCAGTTCTTC | CASSAEPGTPLWNNEQFF
TRBJ1-5 | TRBV28 | . | . | TGTGCCAGCAGTTTATGGGGGGCCTATCAGCCCCAGCATTTT | CASSLWGAYQPQHF
TRBJ1-2 | TRBV10-3 | TRBD1 | . | TGTGCCATCAGTGAGGGTAAGGGGGCCCATGGCTACACCTTC | CAISEGKGAHGYTF
TRBJ2-5 | TRBV7-9 | . | . | TGTGCCAGCAGCCTTTTTGAGACCCAGTACTTC | CASSLFETQYF
TRBJ1-6 | TRBV25-1 | TRBD1 | . | TGTGCCAGCAGGGACAGGGGATCGAATTCACCCCTCCACTTT | CASRDRGSNSPLHF
TRBJ1-6 | TRBV14 | . | . | TGTGCCACGACGACAGGAAATAATTCACCCCTCCACTTT | CATTTGNNSPLHF
TRBJ1-3 | TRBV19 | TRBD1 | few | TGTGCCAGTCGCCGGGGGGACAGGGCCTCTGGAAACACCATATATTTT | CASRRGDRASGNTIYF
TRBJ2-3 | TRBV24-1 | TRBD2 | . | TGTGCCACCGGGACTAGCGGGATTGGTATTGGCACAGATACGCAGTATTTT | CATGTSGIGIGTDTQYF
TRBJ1-1 | TRBV18 | . | . | TGTGCCAGCTCACTTTATCAGGGGTTATACCTGAACACTGAAGCTTTCTTT | CASSLYQGLYLNTEAFF
TRBJ2-1 | TRBV5-1 | . | . | TGCGCCAGCAGCTTAGGGGGAGTTTCCTACAATGAGCAGTTCTTC | CASSLGGVSYNEQFF
TRBJ2-5 | TRBV5-1 | . | . | TGCGCCAGCAGCTTGAGGGGCATAGGAGAGACCCAGTACTTC | CASSLRGIGETQYF
TRBJ1-1 | TRBV9 | TRBD1 | . | TGTGCCAGCACCCGACAAACAGGGGCGATGAACACTGAAGCTTTCTTT | CASTRQTGAMNTEAFF
TRBJ2-5 | TRBV9 | TRBD2 | . | TGTGCCAGCAGCGTGACTAGCGGGGGGAAAGAGACCCAGTACTTC | CASSVTSGGKETQYF
TRBJ2-5 | TRBV5-1 | TRBD1 | . | TGCGCCAGCAGCTTGGAAGACAGGGGTCGAGAGACCCAGTACTTC | CASSLEDRGRETQYF
TRBJ1-3 | TRBV7-2 | TRBD1 | once | TGTGCCAGCAGCCTTCAGGGGGCAGGCGGAAACACCATATATTTT | CASSLQGAGGNTIYF
TRBJ1-2 | TRBV28 | . | once | TGTGCCAGCATCGGACAGACTAACTATGGCTACACCTTC | CASIGQTNYGYTF